This T cell receptor beta chain is from a study of T cell responses to AZD1222 COVID-19 vaccine. Whole-study findings and limits: Donors skewed white British and female; clonal diversity was possibly underestimated.

The CDR3 totals 13 residues. CDR1 SGHNT and CDR2 YYREEE come from the germline V gene (reference sequence). Trimming stripped 2 bases from V and 4 bases from J, with 9 bases between. On this clone itself: What it binds is unknown.

Sequencing was performed with immunoSEQ multiplex PCR; in TCRdb, only in-frame clones are kept and a portion is missing. The sample carries 200,000 to 250,000 clones, about 92% recorded once. The genes are TRBV5-4 and TRBJ1-2; tentative D call: TRBD1 (6 bases). The TCR was taken from an adult in good health. The sequencing here drew on peripheral blood, taken on day 0 of MenACWY control vaccination. The chain's CDR3 is CASSLWTAYGYTF. The DNA for the CDR3 is TGTGCCAGCAGCTTATGGACAGCCTATGGCTACACCTTC.